The 8 T cell receptor beta chains in this list originate from one sample, sequenced in a study of early T cells in non-severe SARS-CoV-2 infection. TCRdb reanalysed the 5' RACE reads using MiXCR and keeps one entry per CDR3 protein. The table records about 110,000 distinct CDR3 sequences, roughly an eighth of them present only once. The material was whole blood, obtained at baseline. The receptors come from an adult who was a healthcare worker with PCR-confirmed SARS-CoV-2 infection or an uninfected control (not recorded which).

This chain uses TRBV19 with TRBJ1-5, with unresolved D. V lost 3 bases and J lost 0, with 6 bases in between. Germline values: CDR1 LNHDA, CDR2 SQIVND (reference sequence). CDR3 length: 14 residues. CDR3 in DNA: TGTGCCAGTAGTATTTCCTATAGCAATCAGCCCCAGCATTTT. Translating gives CASSISYSNQPQHF.

This clonotype was seen more than once but under ten times. The chain links TRBV20-1 to TRBJ2-7; no reliable D call. Germline V gene sequence: CDR1 DFQATT, CDR2 SNEGSKA (reference sequence). The CDR3 is made up of 15 amino acids. V lost 6 bases, J lost 2 bases, and 20 bases lay in between. CDR3 region: CSAVLYIKGTYEQYF. CDR3 DNA: TGCAGTGCAGTTCTCTACATAAAGGGAACCTACGAGCAGTACTTC.

This clonotype was seen only a few times. The CDR3 DNA reads TGCAGCGTTAATCCTAATCAAGAGACCCAGTACTTC. It codes for CSVNPNQETQYF. The V gene is TRBV29-1, the J gene TRBJ2-5; D call uncertain. This CDR3 is 12 amino acids long. Trimming shortened V by 5 bases and J by 2 bases, and 9 bases separated the two germline ends. Germline V gives CDR1 SQVTM, CDR2 ANQGSEA.

The sample holds many counts of this clonotype. The V call is TRBV28, the J call TRBJ2-3; D gene uncertain. CDR1 MDHEN and CDR2 SYDVKM come from the germline V gene. Trimming removed 5 bases at V and 0 bases at J, with 12 bases between. The CDR3 loop spans 15 amino acids. The DNA for the CDR3 is TGTGCCAGCAGTCCCCCCCCCGCTAGCACAGATACGCAGTATTTT. Translation gives CASSPPPASTDTQYF.

This clonotype was seen more than once but under ten times. The gene calls are TRBV5-1 and TRBJ2-3; D might be TRBD2 (7 bases). The V end lost 2 bases, the J end lost 0 bases, and 13 bases lay between the germline ends. The CDR3 length is 16 residues. Germline loops: CDR1 SGHRS, CDR2 YFSETQ. This CDR3 is CASSFARGASTDTQYF. In DNA form, the CDR3 reads TGCGCCAGCAGCTTCGCACGGGGGGCTAGCACAGATACGCAGTATTTT.

This clonotype showed up many times. The V call is TRBV19, the J call TRBJ1-5; the D gene is possibly TRBD1 (5 bases). Per germline, CDR1 LNHDA and CDR2 SQIVND (reference sequence). V was cut by 1 base and J by 7 bases, with 11 bases left in between. There are 14 residues in the CDR3. The CDR3 reads CASSIAGANQPQHF. CDR3 in DNA: TGTGCCAGTAGTATAGCTGGGGCGAACCAGCCCCAGCATTTT.

The V and J genes are TRBV7-3 and TRBJ1-1; D gene unclear. The V end was cut by 2 bases, the J end by 1 base, with 14 bases between. Germline CDR1 reads SGHTA; CDR2 reads FQGTGA. The CDR3 contains 16 residues. The DNA for the CDR3 is TGTGCCAGCAGCTTAGCCCGGAAAAATCAGAACACTGAAGCTTTCTTT. Residues: CASSLARKNQNTEAFF.

The chain has TRBV28 and TRBJ1-4, with TRBD1 identical over 7 bases. This CDR3 spans 14 amino acids. J gave up 5 bases and V 7 bases, and 7 bases lay outside the gene matches. The germline CDR1 and CDR2 sequences are MDHEN and SYDVKM. CDR3 loop: CASISGTANEKLFF. In nucleotides, the CDR3 is TGTGCCAGCATAAGCGGGACAGCAAATGAAAAACTGTTTTTT.